The sequence of this T cell receptor beta chain was determined in a study of blood T cell repertoires in COVID-19. Repertoires were generated with immunoSEQ multiplex PCR, while TCRdb's copy carries only in-frame clones and drops some. The repertoire holds approximately 46,000 clones, with approximately 88% as singletons. The V and J ends lost 6 bases and 4 bases, in that order; junction bases with no gene match: 7. The CDR3 extends over 14 amino acids. CDR1 and CDR2 (germline): SGHTA, FQGTGA. This chain joins TRBV7-3 and TRBJ1-1; 8 nucleotides match TRBD1. Sequences were obtained from peripheral blood. This TCR was sampled from a human donor in a cohort sampled during active COVID-19. DNA for the CDR3: TGTGCCAGCAGTCGTAATACAGGGGGCACTGAAGCTTTCTTT. It is translated as CASSRNTGGTEAFF.